The clone carrying this T cell receptor beta chain was counted between two and nine times. Its specificity is unknown. As to time point: healthy volunteer bleed at 6 weeks. Unseparated into fractions, whole blood served as the source from which total RNA was extracted. These data come from a study of human T cells and chemical hapten exposure. Whole-study context: Variation in per-sample TCR yields came mainly from small pooled library volume differences.

CDR1 is LGHDT, CDR2 YNNKEL, per germline (reference sequence). CDR3 length: 11 residues. V was clipped by 1 base and J by 12 bases, with 7 bases between them. Study outcomes and limitations: Those TCRs sitting above 1 in 1000 frequency stayed the same with DPC sensitization.

The library tagged each cDNA molecule with unique molecular identifiers. From the RACE reads, TCRdb called clonotypes with MiXCR, one entry per CDR3 protein. The sample records under 90,000 distinct CDR3 sequences, roughly 8.6% being singletons. This clonotype originated in a male donor in good health. Some clones in this sample may be carry-over from other donors' samples. The sample comprised whole blood. The chain links TRBV3-1 to TRBJ2-1; D unresolved. This CDR3 is CASSQGAGQFF. In DNA form, the CDR3 reads TGTGCCAGCAGCCAAGGGGCCGGGCAGTTCTTC.